A single T cell receptor (beta chain) is shown here with its context. No antigen is known for it. Using immunoSEQ multiplex PCR, the repertoire was profiled, and TCRdb retains in-frame clones only, with some absent. The sample has approximately 86,000 clones; roughly 86% are singletons. CDR3 length equals 13 residues. Trimming removed 3 bases from V and 2 bases from J, with 7 bases in between. Germline V gene lookup returns CDR1 LNHDA and CDR2 SQIVND (reference sequence). The data belong to a study of T cell repertoires and HLA-DP antigens. Study details: Transduced HeLa cells presented HLA-DP to CD4+ T cells. The donors, ranging 18-to-29 to 60-to-69 years, included two males and one female. General study points: The CD4+ repertoire was not split into naive and memory. Against one allele, clones undetected before culture averaged about 34%; against the other, approximately 51%.

The sequenced sample was CD4+ T cells from PBMCs. The J gene is TRBJ1-1, the V gene TRBV19; D is uncertain. The receptor was derived from a man aged 50 to 60 in good health and CMV-seronegative. CDR3 sequence (DNA): TGTGCCAGTAGTATCTTAGCTAACACTGAAGCTTTCTTT. Residues: CASSILANTEAFF.